This T cell receptor (beta chain) was identified during a study of shared clonotypes between healthy human individuals. This clone appeared a few times. Selected positively for CCR7 and CD45RO-negative, naive CD8 cells excluded terminally differentiated effector memory CD45RA+ cells. The ends were cut back, 1 base at V and 5 bases at J, with 9 bases in the middle. The CDR3 sequence is 14 residues long. In germline, CDR1 is MGHDK, CDR2 SYGVNS. Libraries were prepared by immunoSEQ multiplex PCR; TCRdb keeps only in-frame clonotypes and omits some of them. The sample yields about 2.1 million clones, around 95% seen once.

The chain combines TRBV25-1 with TRBJ1-5, with a tentative D call TRBD1 (5 bases). The sample taken for sequencing was naive CD8+ T cells from PBMCs. This receptor was obtained from a man younger than 35 in good health. Some clones in this sample may be carry-over from other donors' samples. The CDR3 bases are TGTGCCAGCAGTGAATCGGGGGGAGATCAGCCCCAGCATTTT. It specifies CASSESGGDQPQHF.